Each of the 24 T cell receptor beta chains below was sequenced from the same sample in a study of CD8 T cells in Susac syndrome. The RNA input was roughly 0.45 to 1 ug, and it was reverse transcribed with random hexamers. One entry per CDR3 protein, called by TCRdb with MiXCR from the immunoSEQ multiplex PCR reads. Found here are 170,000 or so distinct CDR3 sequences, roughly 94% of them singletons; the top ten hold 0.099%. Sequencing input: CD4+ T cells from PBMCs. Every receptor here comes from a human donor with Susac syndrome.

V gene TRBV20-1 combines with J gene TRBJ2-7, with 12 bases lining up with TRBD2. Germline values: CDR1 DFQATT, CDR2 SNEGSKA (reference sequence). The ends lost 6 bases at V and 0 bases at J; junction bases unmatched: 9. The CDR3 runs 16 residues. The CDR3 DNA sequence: TGCAGTGCGGAAAGATCGACTAGCGGGAGCTCCTACGAGCAGTACTTC. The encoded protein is CSAERSTSGSSYEQYF.

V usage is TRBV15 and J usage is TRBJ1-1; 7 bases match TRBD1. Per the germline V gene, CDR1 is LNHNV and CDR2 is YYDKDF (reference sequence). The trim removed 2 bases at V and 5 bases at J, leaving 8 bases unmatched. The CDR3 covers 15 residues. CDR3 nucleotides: TGTGCCACCAGCAGAAGGGAGGCAGGGGGTACTGAAGCTTTCTTT. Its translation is CATSRREAGGTEAFF.

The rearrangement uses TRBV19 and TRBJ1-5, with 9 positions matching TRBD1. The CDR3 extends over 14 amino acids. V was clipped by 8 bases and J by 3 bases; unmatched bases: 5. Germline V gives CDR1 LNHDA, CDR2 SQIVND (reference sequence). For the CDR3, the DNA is TGTGCCAGTGCCGGGACAGGGAACAATCAGCCCCAGCATTTT. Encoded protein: CASAGTGNNQPQHF.

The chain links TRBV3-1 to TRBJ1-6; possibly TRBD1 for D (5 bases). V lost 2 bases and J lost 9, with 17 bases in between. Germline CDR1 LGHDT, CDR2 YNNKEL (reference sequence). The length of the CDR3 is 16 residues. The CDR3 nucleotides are TGTGCCAGCAGCCAACGAGGCGGGACGCCGGGTTCACCCCTCCACTTT. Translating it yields CASSQRGGTPGSPLHF.

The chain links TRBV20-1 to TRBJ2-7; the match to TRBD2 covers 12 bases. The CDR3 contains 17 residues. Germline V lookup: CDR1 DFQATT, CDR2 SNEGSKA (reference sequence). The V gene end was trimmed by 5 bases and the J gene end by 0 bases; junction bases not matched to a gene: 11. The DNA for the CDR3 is TGCAGTGCTGTTCCCATTCCTAGCGGGAGGGCCTCCTACGAGCAGTACTTC. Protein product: CSAVPIPSGRASYEQYF.

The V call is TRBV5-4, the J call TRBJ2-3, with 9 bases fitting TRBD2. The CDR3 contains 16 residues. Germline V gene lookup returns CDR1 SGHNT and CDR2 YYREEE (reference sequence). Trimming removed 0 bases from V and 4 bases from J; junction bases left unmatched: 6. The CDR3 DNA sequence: TGTGCCAGCAGCTTGGGCGCGGGAGGGCCATCAGATACGCAGTATTTT. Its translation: CASSLGAGGPSDTQYF. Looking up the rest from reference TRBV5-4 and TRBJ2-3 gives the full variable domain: ETGVTQSPTHLIKTRGQQVTLRCSSQSGHNTVSWYQQALGQGPQFIFQYYREEENGRGNFPPRFSGLQFPNYSSELNVNALELDDSALYLCASSLGAGGPSDTQYFGPGTRLTVL.

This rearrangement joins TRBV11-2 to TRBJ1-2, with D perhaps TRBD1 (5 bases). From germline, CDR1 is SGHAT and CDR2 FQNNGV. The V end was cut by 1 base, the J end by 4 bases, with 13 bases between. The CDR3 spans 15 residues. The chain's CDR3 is CASSLGGTPGYGYTF. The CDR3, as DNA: TGTGCCAGCAGCTTAGGAGGGACGCCCGGCTATGGCTACACCTTC.

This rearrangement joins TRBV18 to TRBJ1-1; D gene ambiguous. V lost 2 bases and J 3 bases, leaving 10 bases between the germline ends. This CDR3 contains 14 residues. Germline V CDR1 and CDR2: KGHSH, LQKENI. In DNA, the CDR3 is TGTGCCAGCTCACCATCTGGGCCCGACACTGAAGCTTTCTTT. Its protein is CASSPSGPDTEAFF.

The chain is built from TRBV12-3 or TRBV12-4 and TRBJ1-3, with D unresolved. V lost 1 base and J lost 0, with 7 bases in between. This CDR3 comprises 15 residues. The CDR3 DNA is TGTGCCAGCAGTTTAGGACTCAGCTCTGGAAACACCATATATTTT. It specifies CASSLGLSSGNTIYF.

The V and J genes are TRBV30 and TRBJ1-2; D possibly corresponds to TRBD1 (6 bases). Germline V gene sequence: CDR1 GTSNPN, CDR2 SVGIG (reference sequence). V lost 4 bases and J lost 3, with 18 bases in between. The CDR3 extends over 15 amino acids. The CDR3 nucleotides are TGTGCCTGGAATTGGCCAGGCAGGGGAGACTATGGCTACACCTTC. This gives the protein CAWNWPGRGDYGYTF.

CDR3 DNA: TGTGCCAGCAGCTTGATAGCGGGAGTGGGTACGCAGTATTTT. It yields the protein CASSLIAGVGTQYF. The chain uses TRBV11-2 and TRBJ2-3, with 9 bases lining up with TRBD2. The CDR3 length is 14 residues. Germline loops: CDR1 SGHAT, CDR2 FQNNGV. J was trimmed by 8 bases and V by 3 bases; bases with no gene match: 6.

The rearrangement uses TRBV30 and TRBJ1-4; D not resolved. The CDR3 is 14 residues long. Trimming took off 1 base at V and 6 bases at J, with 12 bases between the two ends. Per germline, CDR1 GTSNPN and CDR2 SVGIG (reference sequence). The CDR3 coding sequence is TGTGCCTGGAGTGACGAAAGGGTTTATGAAAAACTGTTTTTT. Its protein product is CAWSDERVYEKLFF.

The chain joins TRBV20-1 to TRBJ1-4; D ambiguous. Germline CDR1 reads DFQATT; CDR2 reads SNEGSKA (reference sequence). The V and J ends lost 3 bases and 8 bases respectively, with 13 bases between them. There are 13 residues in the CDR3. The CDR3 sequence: CSARLRSSEKLFF. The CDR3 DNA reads TGCAGTGCTAGGTTGAGGTCTTCCGAAAAACTGTTTTTT.

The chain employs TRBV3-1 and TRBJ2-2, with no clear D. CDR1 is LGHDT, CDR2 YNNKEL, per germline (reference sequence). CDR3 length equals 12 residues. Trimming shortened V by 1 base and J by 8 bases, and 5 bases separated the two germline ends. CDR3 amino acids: CASSQGGGELFF. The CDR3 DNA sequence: TGTGCCAGCAGCCAAGGGGGTGGGGAGCTGTTTTTT. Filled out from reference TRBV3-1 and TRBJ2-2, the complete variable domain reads DTAVSQTPKYLVTQMGNDKSIKCEQNLGHDTMYWYKQDSKKFLKIMFSYNNKELIINETVPNRFSPKSPDKAHLNLHINSLELGDSAVYFCASSQGGGELFFGEGSRLTVL.

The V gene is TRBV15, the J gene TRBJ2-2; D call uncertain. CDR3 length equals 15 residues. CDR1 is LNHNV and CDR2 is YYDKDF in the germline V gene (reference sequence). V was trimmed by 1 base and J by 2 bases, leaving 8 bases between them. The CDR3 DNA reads TGTGCCACCAGCAGAGGCCGGAGTAACACCGGGGAGCTGTTTTTT. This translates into CATSRGRSNTGELFF.

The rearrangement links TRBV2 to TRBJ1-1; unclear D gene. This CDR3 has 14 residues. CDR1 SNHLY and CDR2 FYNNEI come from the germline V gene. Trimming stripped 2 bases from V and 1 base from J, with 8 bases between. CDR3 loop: CASSEREKNTEAFF. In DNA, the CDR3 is TGTGCCAGCAGTGAACGTGAAAAGAACACTGAAGCTTTCTTT.

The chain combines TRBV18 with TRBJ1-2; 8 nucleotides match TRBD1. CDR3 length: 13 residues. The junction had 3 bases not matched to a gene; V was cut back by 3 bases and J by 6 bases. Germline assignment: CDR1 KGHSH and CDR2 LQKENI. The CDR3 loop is CASSPGQVDGYTF. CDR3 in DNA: TGTGCCAGCTCACCGGGACAGGTCGATGGCTACACCTTC.

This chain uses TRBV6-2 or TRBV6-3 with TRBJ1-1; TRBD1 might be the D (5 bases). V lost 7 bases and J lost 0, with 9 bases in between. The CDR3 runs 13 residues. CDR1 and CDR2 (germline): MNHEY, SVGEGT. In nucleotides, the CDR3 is TGTGCCAGCACCAAGACAGTGAACACTGAAGCTTTCTTT. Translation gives CASTKTVNTEAFF.

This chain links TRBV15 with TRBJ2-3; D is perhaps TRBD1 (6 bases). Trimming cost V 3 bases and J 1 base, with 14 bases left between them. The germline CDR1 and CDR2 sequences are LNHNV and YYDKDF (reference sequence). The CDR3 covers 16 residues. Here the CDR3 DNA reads TGTGCCACCAGCAGCTCCCGGGACACCCGCACAGATACGCAGTATTTT. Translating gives CATSSSRDTRTDTQYF.

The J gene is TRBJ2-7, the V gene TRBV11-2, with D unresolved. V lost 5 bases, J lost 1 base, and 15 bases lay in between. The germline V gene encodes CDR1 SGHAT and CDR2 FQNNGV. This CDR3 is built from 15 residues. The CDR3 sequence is CASSPIGVYSYEQYF. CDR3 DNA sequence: TGTGCCAGCAGCCCGATTGGGGTGTATTCCTACGAGCAGTACTTC. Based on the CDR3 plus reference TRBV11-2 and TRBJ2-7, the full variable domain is EAGVAQSPRYKIIEKRQSVAFWCNPISGHATLYWYQQILGQGPKLLIQFQNNGVVDDSQLPKDRFSAERLKGVDSTLKIQPAKLEDSAVYLCASSPIGVYSYEQYFGPGTRLTVT.

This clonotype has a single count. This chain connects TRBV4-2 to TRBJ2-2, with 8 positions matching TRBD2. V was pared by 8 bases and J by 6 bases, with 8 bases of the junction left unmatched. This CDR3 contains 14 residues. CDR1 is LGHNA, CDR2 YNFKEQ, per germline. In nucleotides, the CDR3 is TGTGCCAGCGACGGGAGGGTGGGCGCCGGGGAGCTGTTTTTT. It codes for CASDGRVGAGELFF.

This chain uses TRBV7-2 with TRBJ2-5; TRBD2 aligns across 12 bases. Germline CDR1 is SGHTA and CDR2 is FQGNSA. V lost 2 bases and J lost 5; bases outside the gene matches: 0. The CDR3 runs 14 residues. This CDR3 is CASSLTSGRETQYF. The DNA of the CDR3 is TGTGCCAGCAGCTTAACTAGCGGGAGGGAGACCCAGTACTTC.

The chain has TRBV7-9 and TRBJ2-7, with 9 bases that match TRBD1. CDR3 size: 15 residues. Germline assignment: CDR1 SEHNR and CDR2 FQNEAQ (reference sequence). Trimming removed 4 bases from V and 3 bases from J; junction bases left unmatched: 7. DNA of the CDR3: TGTGCCAGCAGCTCCAGGACAGGGGTGAACTACGAGCAGTACTTC. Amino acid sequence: CASSSRTGVNYEQYF.

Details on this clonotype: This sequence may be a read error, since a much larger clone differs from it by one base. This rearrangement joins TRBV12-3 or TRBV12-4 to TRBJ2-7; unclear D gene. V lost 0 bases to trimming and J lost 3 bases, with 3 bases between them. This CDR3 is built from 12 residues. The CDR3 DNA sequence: TGTGCCAGCAGTTTAGCCGTCTACGAGCAGTACTTC. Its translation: CASSLAVYEQYF.